These 8 T cell receptor beta chains came from one sample sequenced in a study of regulatory T cells in long-lasting Graves disease. Libraries of TCR beta came from iRepertoire HTBI primers plus Arm-PCR of CDR3 regions. TCRdb analysed the multiplex PCR reads with MiXCR anew, one entry per CDR3 protein. This table holds roughly 220,000 distinct CDR3 sequences, around 19% found once. Time point of the sample: newly diagnosed GD, antithyroid drugs for less than 3 months. RNA extracted from PBMCs served as the sequencing template. Source: peripheral blood mononuclear cells (PBMCs), taken at new diagnosis, from a patient treated with antithyroid drugs. These receptors were taken from a female donor with Graves disease.

This clonotype was seen only a few times. The chain combines TRBV24-1 with TRBJ1-5, with D unclear. With 1 base removed from V and 0 bases from J, the gap between germline ends came to 3 bases. The germline V gene has CDR1 KGHDR and CDR2 SFDVKD. This CDR3 has 14 residues. CDR3 amino acids: CATSDFNSNQPQHF. The CDR3 nucleotides read TGTGCCACCAGTGATTTTAATAGCAATCAGCCCCAGCATTTT.

This clonotype was seen many times. This chain uses TRBV10-3 with TRBJ2-7; tentative D call: TRBD1 (6 bases). The CDR3 totals 15 residues. Between the trimmed V and J ends, which lost 4 bases and 2 bases, there was a span of 15 bases. The germline V gene encodes CDR1 ENHRY and CDR2 SYGVKD. CDR3 protein: CAISGDRDIAYEQYF. The CDR3 bases are TGTGCCATCAGTGGTGACCGGGACATAGCCTACGAGCAGTACTTC.

In this sample, this clonotype turned up a few times. The rearrangement links TRBV5-6 to TRBJ1-6; TRBD1 is a possible D gene (5 bases). Germline V gives CDR1 SGHDT, CDR2 YYEEEE. Trimming removed 2 bases at V and 8 bases at J, with 20 bases between. The CDR3 consists of 17 residues. The CDR3 sequence: CASSFKTGKPDYSPLHF. The CDR3 DNA reads as TGTGCCAGCAGCTTTAAAACAGGCAAGCCGGACTATTCACCCCTCCACTTT.

Points on this clonotype: The likely explanation is a read error, given a far larger clone one base away. The V and J genes are TRBV28 and TRBJ2-3; no definite D call. V lost 5 bases and J lost 2, with 23 bases in between. CDR1 is MDHEN, CDR2 SYDVKM, per germline. This CDR3 contains 18 residues. In DNA, the CDR3 is TGTGCCAGCAGTGAGTCATGGTCCACGTTCCTAAACACAGATACGCAGTATTTT. It yields the protein CASSESWSTFLNTDTQYF.

This clonotype was seen ten or more times. The chain employs TRBV27 and TRBJ1-2, with D uncertain. The V gene's germline CDR1 is MNHEY and CDR2 SMNVEV (reference sequence). Trimming took 0 bases from V and 4 from J, leaving 6 bases between them. This CDR3 is built from 13 residues. CDR3 in DNA: TGTGCCAGCAGTTTATCTAACAGCTATGGCTACACCTTC. Translation: CASSLSNSYGYTF.

This clonotype was seen ten or more times. The chain couples TRBV2 to TRBJ1-2, with 8 bases lining up with TRBD1. CDR1 is SNHLY, CDR2 FYNNEI, per germline. V lost 4 bases, J lost 7 bases, and 8 bases stayed unmatched. This CDR3 is built from 14 residues. In DNA form, the CDR3 reads TGTGCCAGCAGTGCCTTCGACAGGGGTGCTGGCTACACCTTC. Residues: CASSAFDRGAGYTF.

This chain links TRBV20-1 with TRBJ2-7; 7 nucleotides line up with TRBD2. Germline loops: CDR1 DFQATT, CDR2 SNEGSKA (reference sequence). The CDR3 covers 13 residues. V shed 3 bases, J shed 3 bases, and the junction held 5 bases outside the gene matches. CDR3 sequence reads: CSARGGSVYEQYF. As DNA, the CDR3 is TGCAGTGCTAGGGGCGGGAGTGTCTACGAGCAGTACTTC.

The chain employs TRBV12-3 or TRBV12-4 and TRBJ2-3; 12 positions agree with TRBD2. The CDR3 is made up of 16 amino acids. V trimming: 3 bases; J trimming: 2 bases; junction bases outside the gene matches: 3. In DNA form, the CDR3 reads TGTGCCAGCAGTTTCAGACTAGCGGGGGTCACAGATACGCAGTATTTT. It codes for CASSFRLAGVTDTQYF.